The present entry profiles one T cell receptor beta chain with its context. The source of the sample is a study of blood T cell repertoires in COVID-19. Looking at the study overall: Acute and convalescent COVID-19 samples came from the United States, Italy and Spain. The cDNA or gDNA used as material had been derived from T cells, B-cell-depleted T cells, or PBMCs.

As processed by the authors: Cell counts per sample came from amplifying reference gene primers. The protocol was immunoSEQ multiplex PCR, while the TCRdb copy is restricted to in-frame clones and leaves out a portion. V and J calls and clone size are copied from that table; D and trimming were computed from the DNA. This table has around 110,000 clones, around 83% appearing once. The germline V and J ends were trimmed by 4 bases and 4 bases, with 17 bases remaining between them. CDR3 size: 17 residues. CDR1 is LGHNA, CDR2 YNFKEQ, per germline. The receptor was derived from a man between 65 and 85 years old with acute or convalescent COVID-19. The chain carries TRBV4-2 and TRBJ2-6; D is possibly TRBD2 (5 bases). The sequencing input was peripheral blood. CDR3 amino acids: CASSRSLGGPGANVLTF. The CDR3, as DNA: TGTGCCAGCAGCCGCTCACTAGGAGGCCCGGGGGCCAACGTCCTGACTTTC.